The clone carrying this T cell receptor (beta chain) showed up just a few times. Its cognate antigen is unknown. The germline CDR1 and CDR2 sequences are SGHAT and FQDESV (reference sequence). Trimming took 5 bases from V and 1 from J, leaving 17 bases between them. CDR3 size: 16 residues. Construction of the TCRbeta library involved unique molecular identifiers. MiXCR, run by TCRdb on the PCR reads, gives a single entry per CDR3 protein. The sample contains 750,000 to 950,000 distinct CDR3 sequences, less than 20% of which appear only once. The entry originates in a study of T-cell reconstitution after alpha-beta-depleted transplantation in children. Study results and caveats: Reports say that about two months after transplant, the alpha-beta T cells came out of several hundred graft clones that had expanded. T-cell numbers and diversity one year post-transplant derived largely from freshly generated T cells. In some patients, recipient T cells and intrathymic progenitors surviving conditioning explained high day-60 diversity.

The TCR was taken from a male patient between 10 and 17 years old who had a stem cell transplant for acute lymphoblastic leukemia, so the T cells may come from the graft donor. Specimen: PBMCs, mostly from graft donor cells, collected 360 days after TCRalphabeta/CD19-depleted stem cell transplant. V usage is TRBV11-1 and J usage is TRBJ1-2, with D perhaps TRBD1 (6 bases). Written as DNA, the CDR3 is TGTGCCAGCAGCCCCCGCGACAGGACGATTAACTATGGCTACACCTTC. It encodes CASSPRDRTINYGYTF.